Following are 30 T cell receptor beta chains from one sample sequenced in a study of T cells in Graves' hyperthyroidism and ophthalmopathy. Researchers took RNA transcripts and amplified the TCR beta CDR3 regions from them. HTBI primers drove first-round RT-PCR of the TCR CDR3. TCRdb fed the multiplex PCR reads into MiXCR, producing one record per CDR3 protein. The sample carries 660,000 or so distinct CDR3 sequences, less than 45% recorded once. Sequencing was done on a sample of peripheral blood or thyroid tissue (not recorded which). These TCRs come from an adult man with Graves' disease, either hyperthyroidism or ophthalmopathy (not recorded which).

The rearrangement links TRBV11-1 to TRBJ2-7; the D gene is possibly TRBD1 (5 bases). The CDR3 has 15 amino acids. The germline V and J ends were trimmed by 8 bases and 1 base, with 18 bases remaining between them. Germline values: CDR1 SGHAT, CDR2 FQDESV (reference sequence). The chain's CDR3 is CASGMDNSNSYEQYF. Written as DNA, the CDR3 is TGTGCCAGCGGGATGGACAATTCCAATTCCTACGAGCAGTACTTC. The whole variable domain, remainder taken from reference TRBV11-1 and TRBJ2-7, is EAEVAQSPRYKITEKSQAVAFWCDPISGHATLYWYRQILGQGPELLVQFQDESVVDDSQLPKDRFSAERLKGVDSTLKIQPAELGDSAMYLCASGMDNSNSYEQYFGPGTRLTVT.

The chain joins TRBV7-2 to TRBJ1-5; D remains unclear. The V and J ends lost 5 bases and 5 bases respectively, with 10 bases between them. The CDR3 sequence is 13 residues long. The germline CDR1 and CDR2 sequences are SGHTA and FQGNSA. This CDR3 reads CASSPYRDQPQHF. The CDR3 bases are TGTGCCAGCAGCCCATATCGCGATCAGCCCCAGCATTTT. Full variable domain (missing parts from reference TRBV7-2 and TRBJ1-5): GAGVSQSPSNKVTEKGKDVELRCDPISGHTALYWYRQSLGQGLEFLIYFQGNSAPDKSGLPSDRFSAERTGGSVSTLTIQRTQQEDSAVYLCASSPYRDQPQHFGDGTRLSIL.

This clonotype was found a few times. The V call is TRBV15, the J call TRBJ2-7; D is unresolved. Germline V gene sequence: CDR1 LNHNV, CDR2 YYDKDF (reference sequence). Trimming removed 1 base at V and 2 bases at J, with 18 bases between. The CDR3 loop spans 17 amino acids. For the CDR3, the DNA is TGTGCCACCAGCAGAGTATCTGGGGTCGCAGGAGCCTACGAGCAGTACTTC. This encodes CATSRVSGVAGAYEQYF.

This clonotype appeared a few times. This rearrangement joins TRBV19 to TRBJ1-5, with 9 bases matching TRBD1. Trimming removed 6 bases from V and 3 bases from J; junction bases left unmatched: 6. This CDR3 region has 15 residues. CDR1 is LNHDA and CDR2 is SQIVND in the germline V gene (reference sequence). The CDR3 sequence is CASRTGGVINQPQHF. CDR3 DNA: TGTGCCAGTAGAACAGGGGGCGTGATCAATCAGCCCCAGCATTTT.

This rearrangement joins TRBV20-1 to TRBJ2-6, with TRBD1 matching 8 bases. CDR3 length: 17 residues. Germline CDR1 DFQATT, CDR2 SNEGSKA (reference sequence). Trimming at V came to 6 bases and at J to 3 bases, leaving 13 bases not matched to a gene. The DNA for the CDR3 is TGCAGTGCCGCCCCCGGACAGGGAGGAAGTGGGGCCAACGTCCTGACTTTC. The encoded protein is CSAAPGQGGSGANVLTF.

The J gene is TRBJ1-6, the V gene TRBV7-8; 7 bases agree with TRBD1. With 5 bases clipped from V and 11 bases from J, the junction kept 12 bases outside the gene matches. Germline assignment: CDR1 SGHVS and CDR2 FQNEAQ. The CDR3 is 15 residues long. The CDR3: CASSRAAGQVAPLHF. The DNA of the CDR3 is TGTGCCAGCAGCAGGGCTGCAGGACAGGTGGCACCCCTCCACTTT.

V gene TRBV6-1 combines with J gene TRBJ1-4; tentatively, D is TRBD1 (6 bases). Germline CDR1 MNHNS, CDR2 SASEGT. The germline V and J ends were trimmed by 4 bases and 4 bases, with 13 bases remaining between them. The CDR3 length is 15 residues. CDR3 nucleotides: TGTGCCAGCAGTGCGGACAGCCTATTTAATGAAAAACTGTTTTTT. This translates into CASSADSLFNEKLFF.

The rearrangement joins TRBV7-9 to TRBJ1-1; TRBD1 aligns across 7 bases. There are 15 residues in the CDR3. Germline CDR1 is SEHNR and CDR2 is FQNEAQ (reference sequence). The J segment lost 4 bases and the V segment lost 5 bases, leaving 10 bases of the junction unmatched. CDR3 in amino acids: CASSRLGGEGTEAFF. CDR3 sequence (DNA): TGTGCCAGCAGCCGATTAGGGGGCGAAGGCACTGAAGCTTTCTTT. The complete variable domain, with remaining parts taken from reference TRBV7-9 and TRBJ1-1, reads DTGVSQNPRHKITKRGQNVTFRCDPISEHNRLYWYRQTLGQGPEFLTYFQNEAQLEKSRLLSDRFSAERPKGSFSTLEIQRTEQGDSAMYLCASSRLGGEGTEAFFGQGTRLTVV.

Ten or more counts support this clonotype. This chain uses TRBV6-6 with TRBJ1-1; D unclear. Trimming took 3 bases from V and 8 from J, leaving 7 bases between them. The CDR3 spans 11 residues. Germline V gene lookup returns CDR1 MNHNY and CDR2 SVGAGI (reference sequence). For the CDR3, the DNA is TGTGCCAGCAGTTATGGCCCAGAAGCTTTCTTT. Amino acid sequence: CASSYGPEAFF.

V usage is TRBV2 and J usage is TRBJ1-1; tentative D call: TRBD1 (6 bases). Germline CDR1 and CDR2: SNHLY and FYNNEI. With 6 bases removed from V and 5 bases from J, the gap between germline ends came to 16 bases. The CDR3 loop spans 14 amino acids. CDR3 residues: CASSPNRDQTEAFF. CDR3 nucleotides: TGTGCCAGCAGCCCGAACAGGGATCAGACTGAAGCTTTCTTT.

This clonotype appeared a few times. The chain recombines TRBV6-5 with TRBJ2-7, with D possibly TRBD2 on 5 matching bases. V was shortened by 5 bases and J by 3 bases, with 11 bases between the two germline ends. This CDR3 is built from 13 residues. Germline V lookup: CDR1 MNHEY, CDR2 SVGAGI. The CDR3 region has the DNA TGTGCCAGCAGTGAACTAGGATTCTACGAGCAGTACTTC. Its translation: CASSELGFYEQYF.

This clonotype was seen a few times. The chain uses TRBV6-5 and TRBJ1-5; TRBD1 matches 7 bases. Germline CDR1 and CDR2: MNHEY and SVGAGI. CDR3 length: 16 amino acids. Trimming at V came to 2 bases and at J to 3 bases, leaving 7 bases not matched to a gene. CDR3 nucleotides: TGTGCCAGCAGTTACCGGGACAGCGCCATCAATCAGCCCCAGCATTTT. This translates into CASSYRDSAINQPQHF.

V usage is TRBV25-1 and J usage is TRBJ1-6; 10 nucleotides line up with TRBD1. This CDR3 comprises 15 residues. V was clipped by 9 bases and J by 8 bases; unmatched bases: 10. The germline V gene encodes CDR1 MGHDK and CDR2 SYGVNS. The CDR3: CASATGQGTDSPLHF. As DNA, the CDR3 is TGTGCCAGTGCGACGGGACAGGGGACGGATTCACCCCTCCACTTT.

V gene TRBV7-8 combines with J gene TRBJ2-1; 12 positions match TRBD2. The CDR3 covers 17 residues. Germline V gene lookup returns CDR1 SGHVS and CDR2 FQNEAQ. The V gene end was trimmed by 5 bases and the J gene end by 3 bases; junction bases not matched to a gene: 8. Here the CDR3 reads CASSVRTSGKGYNEQFF. CDR3 nucleotides: TGTGCCAGCAGCGTCCGGACTAGCGGGAAGGGCTACAATGAGCAGTTCTTC.

The genes are TRBV2 and TRBJ1-5; 9 bases map to TRBD1. The length of the CDR3 is 15 residues. V shed 6 bases and J 6 bases; nucleotides not matched to a gene: 9. Germline V gene sequence: CDR1 SNHLY, CDR2 FYNNEI. CDR3 region: CASSLGQGLTQPQHF. In DNA form, the CDR3 reads TGTGCCAGCAGCCTGGGACAGGGCTTAACTCAGCCCCAGCATTTT.

This chain joins TRBV20-1 and TRBJ1-1; D perhaps matches TRBD1 (5 bases). CDR3 length equals 15 residues. CDR1 is DFQATT and CDR2 is SNEGSKA in the germline V gene (reference sequence). Trimming removed 2 bases from V and 4 bases from J, with 17 bases in between. This chain's CDR3 is CSARRTSRGFTEAFF. For the CDR3, the DNA is TGCAGTGCTAGACGTACTTCTCGGGGCTTCACTGAAGCTTTCTTT.

This chain uses TRBV2 with TRBJ1-1; D is unresolved. Trimming shortened V by 4 bases and J by 2 bases, and 14 bases separated the two germline ends. The length of the CDR3 is 15 residues. Germline CDR1 reads SNHLY; CDR2 reads FYNNEI. CDR3 bases: TGTGCCAGCAGTGTTGGCGGCGGCAACAACACTGAAGCTTTCTTT. It encodes CASSVGGGNNTEAFF.

This clonotype was seen only a few times. The chain combines TRBV9 with TRBJ2-5, with 12 bases fitting TRBD2. The CDR3 sequence is 19 residues long. J gave up 0 bases and V 3 bases, and 12 bases lay outside the gene matches. Germline V CDR1 and CDR2: SGDLS, YYNGEE. Here the CDR3 reads CASSAYPGLAGRYQETQYF. DNA of the CDR3: TGTGCCAGCAGCGCGTACCCGGGACTAGCGGGCCGGTACCAAGAGACCCAGTACTTC. The full variable domain, rest sourced from reference TRBV9 and TRBJ2-5, is DSGVTQTPKHLITATGQRVTLRCSPRSGDLSVYWYQQSLDQGLQFLIQYYNGEERAKGNILERFSAQQFPDLHSELNLSSLELGDSALYFCASSAYPGLAGRYQETQYFGPGTRLLVL.

The rearrangement joins TRBV25-1 to TRBJ1-6, with D tentatively TRBD1 (6 bases). Looked up from germline, CDR1 is MGHDK and CDR2 is SYGVNS. The CDR3 length is 14 residues. V lost 9 bases and J lost 10, with 19 bases in between. The CDR3, as DNA: TGTGCCAGTGGTGGGGGGGCCAAGGGGTCACCCCTCCACTTT. Protein: CASGGGAKGSPLHF.

This clonotype was observed a few times. The V and J genes are TRBV29-1 and TRBJ1-3, with D possibly being TRBD1 (5 bases). This CDR3 is built from 13 residues. The V end lost 7 bases, the J end lost 7 bases, and 17 bases lay between the germline ends. Germline V lookup: CDR1 SQVTM, CDR2 ANQGSEA. CDR3 nucleotides: TGCAGCGGTAAACCGGGCTCAGGGAACACCATATATTTT. This codes for CSGKPGSGNTIYF.

The CDR3 coding sequence is TGTGCCAGCAGCACGGACAGGGAGGGCTATGGCTACACCTTC. The encoded protein is CASSTDREGYGYTF. The V and J genes are TRBV7-9 and TRBJ1-2; 8 positions agree with TRBD1. V gave up 5 bases and J gave up 4 bases; unmatched junction bases: 6. Per the germline V gene, CDR1 is SEHNR and CDR2 is FQNEAQ (reference sequence). The length of the CDR3 is 14 residues.

This clonotype was picked up many times. The chain combines TRBV29-1 with TRBJ2-7; 10 nucleotides align to TRBD1. The CDR3 has 14 amino acids. Germline CDR1 and CDR2: SQVTM and ANQGSEA. After removal of 2 bases from V and 3 bases from J, the junction contained 4 bases not matched to a gene. The CDR3 loop reads CSVETGDRGYEQYF. Written as DNA, the CDR3 is TGCAGCGTTGAAACGGGGGACAGGGGCTACGAGCAGTACTTC.

There are many counts of this clonotype. V usage is TRBV7-9 and J usage is TRBJ2-2; D gene uncertain. The CDR3 consists of 14 residues. Trimming took 7 bases from V and 7 from J, leaving 16 bases between them. In germline, CDR1 is SEHNR, CDR2 FQNEAQ (reference sequence). CDR3: CASTQTTEFGELFF. The CDR3 DNA reads as TGTGCCAGCACTCAAACCACGGAGTTCGGGGAGCTGTTTTTT. Drawing the rest from reference TRBV7-9 and TRBJ2-2, the complete variable domain is DTGVSQNPRHKITKRGQNVTFRCDPISEHNRLYWYRQTLGQGPEFLTYFQNEAQLEKSRLLSDRFSAERPKGSFSTLEIQRTEQGDSAMYLCASTQTTEFGELFFGEGSRLTVL.

CDR3 nucleotide sequence: TGCGCCAGCAGTGAGTACAGGGGTATCTATGGCTACACCTTC. Translation gives CASSEYRGIYGYTF. The chain combines TRBV10-2 with TRBJ1-2; the match to TRBD1 covers 7 bases. The CDR3 loop spans 14 amino acids. Germline-derived CDR1 and CDR2 are WSHSY and SAAADI. After removal of 1 base from V and 4 bases from J, the junction contained 3 bases not matched to a gene.

This clonotype was seen ten or more times. The V and J genes are TRBV12-3 or TRBV12-4 and TRBJ1-1; D unresolved. Trimming took 6 bases from V and 6 from J, leaving 11 bases between them. CDR3 length: 12 residues. This CDR3 reads CASSRGWAEAFF. The DNA for the CDR3 is TGTGCCAGCAGCCGAGGGTGGGCTGAAGCTTTCTTT.

The chain carries TRBV6-5 and TRBJ2-7, with 11 bases lining up with TRBD2. CDR3 length equals 15 residues. Looked up from germline, CDR1 is MNHEY and CDR2 is SVGAGI. Trimming at V came to 0 bases and at J to 3 bases, leaving 1 base not matched to a gene. CDR3 protein: CASSYSGLADYEQYF. The DNA of the CDR3 is TGTGCCAGCAGTTACTCGGGACTAGCGGACTACGAGCAGTACTTC.

The rearrangement uses TRBV10-1 and TRBJ2-7; TRBD1 agrees at 7 bases. Germline V gives CDR1 WNHNN, CDR2 SYGVQD (reference sequence). J lost 7 bases, V lost 7 bases, and 10 bases had no gene match. There are 13 residues in the CDR3. The CDR3 nucleotides are TGCGCCAGCAACCCGACAGGGCCCAGGGAGCAGTACTTC. Translated: CASNPTGPREQYF.

This clonotype was seen repeatedly, ten times or more. The genes are TRBV2 and TRBJ1-2, with TRBD1 as a possible D gene (5 bases). CDR1 is SNHLY and CDR2 is FYNNEI in the germline V gene. The CDR3 consists of 15 residues. V dropped 6 bases and J dropped 8 bases, with 22 bases sitting between them. The DNA for the CDR3 is TGTGCCAGCAGCGCGAGCCCCCGCAGGGAGGAGGGCTACACCTTC. This sequence encodes CASSASPRREEGYTF.

The rearrangement links TRBV15 to TRBJ1-4, with 7 bases that match TRBD1. V lost 3 bases and J lost 4; bases outside the gene matches: 11. Germline V gene sequence: CDR1 LNHNV, CDR2 YYDKDF (reference sequence). The CDR3 has 17 residues. The CDR3 nucleotides read TGTGCCACCAGCAGCCAAGATCAGTACAGGGGTAATGAAAAACTGTTTTTT. Its protein is CATSSQDQYRGNEKLFF.

This clonotype came up many times. The chain uses TRBV29-1 and TRBJ1-2; D may be TRBD1 (5 bases). The CDR3 length is 13 residues. V lost 5 bases to trimming and J lost 6 bases, with 16 bases between them. CDR1 SQVTM and CDR2 ANQGSEA come from the germline V gene. The CDR3 loop reads CSVPLTEYNGYTF. CDR3 nucleotides: TGCAGCGTTCCCCTGACAGAGTATAATGGCTACACCTTC.